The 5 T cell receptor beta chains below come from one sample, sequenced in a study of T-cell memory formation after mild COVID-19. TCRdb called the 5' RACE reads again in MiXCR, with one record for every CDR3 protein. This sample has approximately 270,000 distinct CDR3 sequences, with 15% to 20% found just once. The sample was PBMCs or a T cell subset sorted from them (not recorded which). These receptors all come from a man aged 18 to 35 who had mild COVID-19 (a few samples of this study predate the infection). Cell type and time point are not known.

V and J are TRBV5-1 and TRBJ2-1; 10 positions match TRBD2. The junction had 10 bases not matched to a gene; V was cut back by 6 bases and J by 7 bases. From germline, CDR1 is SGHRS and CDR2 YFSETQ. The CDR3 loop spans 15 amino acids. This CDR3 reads CASTSSSGGFNEQFF. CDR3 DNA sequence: TGCGCCAGCACATCATCTAGCGGGGGCTTTAATGAGCAGTTCTTC.

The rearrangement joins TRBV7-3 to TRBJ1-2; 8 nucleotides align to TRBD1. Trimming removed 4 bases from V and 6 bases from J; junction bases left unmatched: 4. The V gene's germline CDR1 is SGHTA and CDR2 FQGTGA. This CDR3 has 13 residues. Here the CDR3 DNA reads TGTGCCAGCAGCTCCCAGGGGGCGGATGGCTACACCTTC. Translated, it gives CASSSQGADGYTF.

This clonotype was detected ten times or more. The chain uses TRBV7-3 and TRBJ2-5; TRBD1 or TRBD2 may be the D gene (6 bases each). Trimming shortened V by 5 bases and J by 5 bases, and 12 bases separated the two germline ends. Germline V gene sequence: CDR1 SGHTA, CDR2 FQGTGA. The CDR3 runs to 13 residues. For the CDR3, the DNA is TGTGCCAGCAGCGGGGGGCTCGAGGAGACCCAGTACTTC. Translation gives CASSGGLEETQYF. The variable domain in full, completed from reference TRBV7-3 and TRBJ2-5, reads GAGVSQTPSNKVTEKGKYVELRCDPISGHTALYWYRQSLGQGPEFLIYFQGTGAADDSGLPNDRFFAVRPEGSVSTLKIQRTERGDSAVYLCASSGGLEETQYFGPGTRLLVL.

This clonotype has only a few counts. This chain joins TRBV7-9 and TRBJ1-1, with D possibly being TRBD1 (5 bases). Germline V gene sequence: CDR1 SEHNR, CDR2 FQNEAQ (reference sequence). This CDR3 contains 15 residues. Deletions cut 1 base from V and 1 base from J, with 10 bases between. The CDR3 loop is CASSLGGDPNTEAFF. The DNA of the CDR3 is TGTGCCAGCAGCTTAGGCGGGGACCCGAACACTGAAGCTTTCTTT.

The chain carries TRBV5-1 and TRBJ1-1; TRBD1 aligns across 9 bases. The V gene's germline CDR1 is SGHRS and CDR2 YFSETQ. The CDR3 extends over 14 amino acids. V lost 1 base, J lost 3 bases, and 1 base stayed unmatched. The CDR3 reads CASSLWDRDTEAFF. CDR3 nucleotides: TGCGCCAGCAGCTTGTGGGACAGGGACACTGAAGCTTTCTTT.